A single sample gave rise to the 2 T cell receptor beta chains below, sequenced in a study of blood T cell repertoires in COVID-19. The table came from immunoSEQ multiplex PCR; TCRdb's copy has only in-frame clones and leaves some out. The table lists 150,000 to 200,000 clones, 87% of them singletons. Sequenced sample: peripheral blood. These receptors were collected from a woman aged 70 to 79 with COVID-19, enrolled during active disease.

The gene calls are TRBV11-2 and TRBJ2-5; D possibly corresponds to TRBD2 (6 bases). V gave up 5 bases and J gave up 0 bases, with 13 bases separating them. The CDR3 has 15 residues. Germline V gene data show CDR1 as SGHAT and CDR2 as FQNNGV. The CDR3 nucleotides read TGTGCCAGCAGCGCCCGGGACTTGTACCAAGAGACCCAGTACTTC. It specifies CASSARDLYQETQYF.

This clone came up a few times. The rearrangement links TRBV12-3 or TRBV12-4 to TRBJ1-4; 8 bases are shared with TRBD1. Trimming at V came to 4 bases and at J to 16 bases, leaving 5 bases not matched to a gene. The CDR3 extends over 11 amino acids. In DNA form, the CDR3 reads TGTGCCAGCAGTTCCGGACAGGGAGAGTTTTTT. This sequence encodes CASSSGQGEFF.